This section outlines one T cell receptor (beta chain) sequence together with its context. Its antigen remains unknown. In germline, CDR1 is SGHAT, CDR2 FQNNGV. The CDR3 sequence is 16 residues long. V lost 3 bases to trimming and J lost 1 base; unmatched junction nucleotides: 6. These data belong to a study of early T cells in non-severe SARS-CoV-2 infection. About the research overall: RNA in bulk from unsorted whole blood was sequenced, and chains were unpaired.

Unique molecular identifier tags were affixed to discrete cDNA molecules. TCRdb reprocessed the 5' RACE reads with MiXCR, giving one entry per CDR3 protein. The sample contains tens of thousands of distinct CDR3 sequences, 5.3% of which appear only once. Findings and limits, study-wide: Missing private and CD4 specificities, VDJdb matching favored anti-spike CD8 responses.

The rearrangement joins TRBV11-2 to TRBJ2-1; 7 nucleotides line up with TRBD2. This sequence was found in an adult who was a healthcare worker with PCR-confirmed SARS-CoV-2 infection or an uninfected control (not recorded which). Sequencing input: whole blood. The CDR3 sequence is CASSFEGRVSYNEQFF. CDR3 nucleotides: TGTGCCAGCAGCTTTGAGGGGAGGGTATCCTACAATGAGCAGTTCTTC.